One and the same sample provided the 7 T cell receptor beta chains below, sequenced in a study of PD-1 blockade in mismatch repair-deficient tumors. Only in-frame clones appear in the TCRdb table, and some are missing; sequencing was by immunoSEQ multiplex PCR. Of around 49,000 clones listed, 65% to 80% are singletons. Sequencing was performed on PBMCs, taken before pembrolizumab treatment. These receptors originate from an adult with mismatch repair-deficient cancer.

The chain carries TRBV7-9 and TRBJ2-7, with 14 bases matching TRBD2. The CDR3 loop spans 15 amino acids. The V gene end was trimmed by 5 bases and the J gene end by 7 bases; junction bases not matched to a gene: 7. The germline V gene encodes CDR1 SEHNR and CDR2 FQNEAQ (reference sequence). As DNA, the CDR3 is TGTGCCAGCAGCCTAGGGACTAGCGGGAGTGGGGAGCAGTACTTC. Translating gives CASSLGTSGSGEQYF.

This clone occurred once. The same CDR3 is also encoded by other DNA sequences in this sample. The chain joins TRBV5-1 to TRBJ2-2, with D maybe TRBD2 (6 bases). CDR1 and CDR2 (germline): SGHRS, YFSETQ. This CDR3 region has 15 residues. Trimming took 0 bases from V and 5 from J, leaving 11 bases between them. CDR3 DNA: TGCGCCAGCAGCTTGGAGGGAGGTCGGACCGGGGAGCTGTTTTTT. Protein sequence: CASSLEGGRTGELFF. Full variable domain (remainder filled in from reference TRBV5-1 and TRBJ2-2): KAGVTQTPRYLIKTRGQQVTLSCSPISGHRSVSWYQQTPGQGLQFLFEYFSETQRNKGNFPGRFSGRQFSNSRSEMNVSTLELGDSALYLCASSLEGGRTGELFFGEGSRLTVL.

This sequence joins TRBV13 and TRBJ2-1; TRBD1 agrees at 7 bases. Unmatched junction bases numbered 7, after V lost 7 bases and J lost 10 bases. Germline V CDR1 and CDR2: PRHDT, FYEKMQ (reference sequence). The CDR3 is 12 amino acids. The CDR3 bases are TGTGCCAGCACCACAGGGGTAGGGGAGCAGTTCTTC. This gives the protein CASTTGVGEQFF.

The chain combines TRBV6-1 with TRBJ2-3; D could derive from TRBD1 or TRBD2 (5 bases each). In germline, CDR1 is MNHNS, CDR2 SASEGT. The V and J ends lost 8 bases and 1 base respectively, with 10 bases between them. The CDR3 is made up of 13 amino acids. The CDR3 DNA sequence: TGTGCCAGCTCCGGGACGGGCACAGATACGCAGTATTTT. Translating gives CASSGTGTDTQYF.

Only one count was recorded for this clone. V gene TRBV6-6 combines with J gene TRBJ1-1; no reliable D call. Trimming removed 8 bases at V and 4 bases at J, with 14 bases between. The CDR3 runs to 13 residues. Germline CDR1 reads MNHNY; CDR2 reads SVGAGI (reference sequence). CDR3 sequence (DNA): TGTGCCAGCGGCCTTAATGGGCGCACTGAAGCTTTCTTT. Translation gives CASGLNGRTEAFF.

The chain employs TRBV6-5 and TRBJ1-4, with D hard to call. Trimming removed 4 bases from V and 0 bases from J, with 9 bases in between. The CDR3 spans 15 residues. In germline, CDR1 is MNHEY, CDR2 SVGAGI. CDR3 nucleotides: TGTGCCAGCAGTTGGACGGATGCAACTAATGAAAAACTGTTTTTT. Amino acid sequence: CASSWTDATNEKLFF.

This rearrangement joins TRBV5-1 to TRBJ1-2; TRBD1 is a possible D gene (6 bases). The germline V gene has CDR1 SGHRS and CDR2 YFSETQ. The V end lost 0 bases, the J end lost 4 bases, and 16 bases lay between the germline ends. The CDR3 is made up of 16 amino acids. The CDR3 loop reads CASSLEPRGGGYGYTF. Here the CDR3 DNA reads TGCGCCAGCAGCTTGGAACCCCGAGGAGGGGGCTATGGCTACACCTTC.